The rows below give T cell receptor beta chains drawn from one sample of a study of blood T cell repertoires in COVID-19. Repertoires were generated with immunoSEQ multiplex PCR, while TCRdb's copy carries only in-frame clones and drops some. In the table there are about 310,000 clones, roughly nine tenths of which are singletons. Sequencing used PBMCs or T cells enriched from blood (not recorded which). Receptor source: a woman in her twenties or thirties who had recovered from COVID-19. CDR3s leave out the opening cysteine and the closing phenylalanine or tryptophan. Each record gives: clone size, J gene, V gene, CDR3 protein. Clone size is not always given. Where it is, it says once, few, many or a class for expanded clones.

- | TRBJ2-3 | TRBV7-7 | ASSPLAGAGDTQY
- | TRBJ1-1 | TRBV19 | ATREGGWMNTEAF
- | TRBJ1-2 | TRBV11-2 | ASSPRQGASYGYT
- | TRBJ1-5 | TRBV3-1/TRBV3-2 | ASSQATGDQPQH
- | TRBJ2-7 | TRBV6-2/TRBV6-3 | ASSWTGNIYEQY
- | TRBJ1-5 | TRBV15 | ATSRGGQMGNQPQH
- | TRBJ1-1 | TRBV11-2 | ASSLSNTEAF
- | TRBJ2-2 | TRBV28 | ASSLGRAMFGELF
- | TRBJ1-4 | TRBV5-1 | ASRTRPQEEKLF
- | TRBJ2-1 | TRBV10-3 | AILGLYNEQF
- | TRBJ2-2 | TRBV7-6 | ASSSPGQGTGELF
- | TRBJ2-7 | TRBV4-1 | ASSQWTGLIYEQY
- | TRBJ1-5 | TRBV19 | ASTRNAEPQH
- | TRBJ2-3 | TRBV30 | AWSAGLADVTDTQY
- | TRBJ1-2 | TRBV25-1 | ASSLTGYYGYT
- | TRBJ1-1 | TRBV6-6 | ASSSGGAGTEAF
- | TRBJ2-5 | TRBV3-1/TRBV3-2 | ASSPGDRETQY
- | TRBJ2-7 | TRBV9 | ASSVDFGGAPYEQY
- | TRBJ1-2 | TRBV5-6 | ASSPMEVHGYT
- | TRBJ2-3 | TRBV28 | ATGGAGNTDTQY
few | TRBJ1-2 | TRBV19 | ASSPNRDRGLLAYGYT
- | TRBJ1-6 | TRBV13 | ASSPSPNSPLH
- | TRBJ1-1 | TRBV19 | ASSIGGGKPTNTEAF
few | TRBJ1-2 | TRBV28 | ASSLGRVYYGYT
- | TRBJ1-1 | TRBV28 | ASRLVMNTEAF
few | TRBJ1-2 | TRBV5-5 | ASTLLYDRPIAPDYGYT
- | TRBJ2-2 | TRBV7-2 | ASSPAGFNTGELF
once | TRBJ2-7 | TRBV5-8 | ASSLGDSFSEQY
- | TRBJ2-7 | TRBV7-6 | ASSPIHGLRTSGRSEQY
many | TRBJ1-6 | TRBV4-1 | ASSQGSPSDSPLH
once | TRBJ1-1 | TRBV19 | ASSIDGAGTEAF
- | TRBJ2-3 | TRBV19 | ASAWDFPTNTDTQY
- | TRBJ2-3 | TRBV7-2 | ASSLAGLAPDTQY
- | TRBJ2-5 | TRBV3-1/TRBV3-2 | ASSQGHDQETQY
many | TRBJ1-3 | TRBV28 | ASSPPTDSGNTIY
- | TRBJ2-1 | TRBV4-2 | ASSRTSGSSYNEQF
once | TRBJ1-2 | TRBV7-3 | ASSLPPYGGYT
once | TRBJ2-1 | TRBV2 | ASRTGTGSYNEQF
- | TRBJ2-7 | TRBV7-9 | ASSLGTSGETYEQY
- | TRBJ2-1 | TRBV6-5 | ASSYSYREGHEQF
- | TRBJ2-2 | TRBV5-8 | ASSPHHKFLGELF
- | TRBJ1-5 | TRBV6-2/TRBV6-3 | ASSLTLGAGQPQH
- | TRBJ2-7 | TRBV19 | ASSMAPTGNEQY
- | TRBJ1-3 | TRBV29-1 | SVRGNSGNTIY
- | TRBJ2-3 | TRBV15 | ATRLASTDTQY
- | TRBJ2-7 | TRBV11-2 | ASGGDRDYEQY
- | TRBJ1-5 | TRBV7-2 | ASSSTGGDQPQH
- | TRBJ1-2 | TRBV6-6 | ASESDLNYGYT
- | TRBJ2-5 | TRBV18 | ASSTLTGGGGTQY
few | TRBJ1-2 | TRBV7-2 | ASSPTGEFYGYT
- | TRBJ2-7 | TRBV10-3 | AISSGLAGVTPHEQY